These T cell receptor beta chains were read from a single sample in a study of neurological immune-mediated disorders. MiXCR was run by TCRdb on the 5' RACE reads, yielding one entry per CDR3 protein. The sample has more than 35,000 distinct CDR3 sequences, around 10% seen once. The sequenced sample consisted of PBMCs. Receptors were obtained from a woman aged 25 to 39 with HTLV-1-associated myelopathy (HAM/TSP). Both conserved end residues are part of each CDR3. The D gene is left open where the match is weak. The size field is filled for only some rows; it gives once, few, many or a size class.

J,V,size,D,DNA,CDR3
TRBJ1-6,TRBV7-2,many,NA,TGTGCCAGCAGCCAAGGCCTCGCCTCCCCCCTCCACTTT,CASSQGLASPLHF
TRBJ1-2,TRBV6-1,many,NA,TGTGCCAGCAGTAGAGACCCCAGGGGCGTCGACGGCTACACCTTC,CASSRDPRGVDGYTF
TRBJ2-3,TRBV20-1,many,TRBD2,TGCAGTGCGCGGACTAGCGGGGGGGCCTCAGATACGCAGTATTTT,CSARTSGGASDTQYF
TRBJ1-2,TRBV5-1,NA,TRBD1,TGCGCCAGCAGCCTAGGGACAGGGGGATTCGATGGCTACACCTTC,CASSLGTGGFDGYTF
TRBJ2-1,TRBV7-3,many,TRBD1,TGTGCCAGCAGCCAAGGGGACAGCTACAATGAGCAGTTCTTC,CASSQGDSYNEQFF
TRBJ2-2,TRBV11-2,many,NA,TGTGCCAGCAGCTCGCCTCGTGGGCAGGGGAAGGTAGCCGGGGAGCTGTTTTTT,CASSSPRGQGKVAGELFF
TRBJ1-1,TRBV30,medium-sized,NA,TGTGCCTGGAGCTTGACAGTCTTGAACACTGAAGCTTTCTTT,CAWSLTVLNTEAFF
TRBJ1-1,TRBV6-5,many,NA,TGTGCCAGCAGTTACTCGGGGCGACGGATGCCTGAAGCTTTCTTT,CASSYSGRRMPEAFF
TRBJ2-1,TRBV15,many,NA,TGTGCCACCAGCAGAGATAAACTCGGGGCGTCTGGGCAGTTCTTC,CATSRDKLGASGQFF
TRBJ2-1,TRBV5-1,many,NA,TGCGCCAGCAGCACAGGACATAGCTCCTACAATGAGCAGTTCTTC,CASSTGHSSYNEQFF
TRBJ2-3,TRBV20-1,many,TRBD2,TGCAGTGCTCCCCCCGGGACTAGCGGGGGAGATACGCAGTATTTT,CSAPPGTSGGDTQYF
TRBJ1-5,TRBV6-1,many,NA,TGTGCCAGCAGTGAAGGGGTGTTTGGCAATCAGCCCCAGCATTTT,CASSEGVFGNQPQHF
TRBJ2-2,TRBV6-4,many,TRBD2,TGTGCCAGCAGTCGAGGCGGGGGGACCACCGGGGAGCTGTTTTTT,CASSRGGGTTGELFF
TRBJ2-7,TRBV2,many,TRBD1,TGTGCCAGCAGTTCAGGGGGTCACAACGAGCAGTACTTC,CASSSGGHNEQYF
TRBJ1-3,TRBV3-1,NA,TRBD1,TGTGCCAGCAGCCAAGATATGACAGGGAGAGGAAACACCATATATTTT,CASSQDMTGRGNTIYF
TRBJ1-1,TRBV7-9,many,NA,TGTGCCAGCAGCTTTATGAACACTGAAGCTTTCTTT,CASSFMNTEAFF
TRBJ2-3,TRBV20-1,many,TRBD2,TGCAGTGCCCTACTAGCGGGCACAGATACGCAGTATTTT,CSALLAGTDTQYF
TRBJ1-6,TRBV7-9,many,TRBD1,TGTGCCAGCAGCCCGGGACAGTCCTATAATTCACCCCTCCACTTT,CASSPGQSYNSPLHF
TRBJ2-3,TRBV20-1,many,NA,TGCAGTGCTAGTACCGGAGATACGCAGTATTTT,CSASTGDTQYF
TRBJ1-5,TRBV15,many,NA,TGTGCCACCAGCAGAGTTGATCAGCCCCAGCATTTT,CATSRVDQPQHF
TRBJ1-1,TRBV27,many,NA,TGTGCCAGCAAAGGGATGAATTACATGAACACTGAAGCTTTCTTT,CASKGMNYMNTEAFF
TRBJ2-2,TRBV7-6,NA,NA,TGTGCCAGCAGCAAACAGGTGAACACTGGGGAGCTGTTTTTT,CASSKQVNTGELFF
TRBJ1-6,TRBV10-3,NA,NA,TGTGCCATCAGTGGTGGAGGGCGTTCACCCCTCCACTTT,CAISGGGRSPLHF
TRBJ2-1,TRBV6-6,many,TRBD2,TGTGCCAGCAGTTTAGGACTAGCGGACTCCTACAATGAGCAGTTCTTC,CASSLGLADSYNEQFF
TRBJ2-3,TRBV20-1,many,NA,TGCAGTGCAAAGCGTCACAGAGATACGCAGTATTTT,CSAKRHRDTQYF
TRBJ2-7,TRBV5-6,many,TRBD2,TGTGCCAGCAGCCAGGGACTAGCGGGGGGGCAGTACGAGCAGTACTTC,CASSQGLAGGQYEQYF
TRBJ2-7,TRBV7-9,many,NA,TGTGCCAGCAGCCCCGGGCGGAGGAGCTCCTACGAGCAGTACTTC,CASSPGRRSSYEQYF
TRBJ1-3,TRBV5-1,many,TRBD1,TGCGCCAGCAGCTTGTTACCGGGAACAGGGGATGTCTCTGGAAACACCATATATTTT,CASSLLPGTGDVSGNTIYF
TRBJ2-2,TRBV12-3/TRBV12-4,many,TRBD2,TGTGCCAGCAGTTTTCGGGGCGGGGGGGCCTTTCGGACCGGGGAGCTGTTTTTT,CASSFRGGGAFRTGELFF
TRBJ1-1,TRBV5-1,many,TRBD1,TGCGCCAGCAGCTTGGCCTCGGGACAGATGAACACTGAAGCTTTCTTT,CASSLASGQMNTEAFF
TRBJ1-1,TRBV20-1,many,TRBD1,TGCAGTGCTCCGCCAACAGGGGTTGAGACTGAAGCTTTCTTT,CSAPPTGVETEAFF
TRBJ1-2,TRBV7-9,many,NA,TGTGCCAGCAGCTTAGACTCCAACTATGGCTACACCTTC,CASSLDSNYGYTF
TRBJ2-4,TRBV7-9,many,NA,TGTGCCAGCAGCCCCTCGTGGGAGATCCAAAACATTCAGTACTTC,CASSPSWEIQNIQYF
TRBJ1-4,TRBV5-1,few,NA,TGCGCCAGCAGGCCTCAGGGTCCTAATGAAAAACTGTTTTTT,CASRPQGPNEKLFF